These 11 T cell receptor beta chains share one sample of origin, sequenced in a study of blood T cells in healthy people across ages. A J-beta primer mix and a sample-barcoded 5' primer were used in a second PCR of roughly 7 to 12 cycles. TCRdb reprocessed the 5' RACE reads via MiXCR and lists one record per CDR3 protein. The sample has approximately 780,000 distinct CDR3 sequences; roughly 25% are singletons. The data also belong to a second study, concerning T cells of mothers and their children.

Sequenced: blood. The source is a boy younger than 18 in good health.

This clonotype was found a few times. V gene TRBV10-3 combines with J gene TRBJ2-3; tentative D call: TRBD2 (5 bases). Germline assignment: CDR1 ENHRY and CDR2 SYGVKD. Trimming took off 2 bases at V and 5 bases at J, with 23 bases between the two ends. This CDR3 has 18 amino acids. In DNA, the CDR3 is TGTGCCATCAGTGAGAACCGACCAATAGCCTCGGGAAAAGATACGCAGTATTTT. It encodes CAISENRPIASGKDTQYF.

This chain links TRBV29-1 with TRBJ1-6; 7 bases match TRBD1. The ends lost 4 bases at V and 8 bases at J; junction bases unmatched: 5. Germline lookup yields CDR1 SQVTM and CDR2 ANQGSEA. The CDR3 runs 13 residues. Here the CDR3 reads CSVVFTGDSPLHF. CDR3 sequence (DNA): TGCAGCGTTGTTTTTACAGGGGATTCACCCCTCCACTTT.

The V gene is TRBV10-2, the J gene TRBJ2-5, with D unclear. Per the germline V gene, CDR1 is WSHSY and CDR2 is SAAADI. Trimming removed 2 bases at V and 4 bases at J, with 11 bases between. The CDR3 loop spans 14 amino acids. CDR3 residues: CASSERVARETQYF. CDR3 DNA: TGCGCCAGCAGTGAGAGGGTTGCACGAGAGACCCAGTACTTC.

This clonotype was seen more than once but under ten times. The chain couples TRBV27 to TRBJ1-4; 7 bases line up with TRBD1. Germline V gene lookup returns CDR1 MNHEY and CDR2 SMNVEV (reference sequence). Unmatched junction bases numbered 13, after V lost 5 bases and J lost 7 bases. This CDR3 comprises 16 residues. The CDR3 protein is CASSVRHKGAGEKLFF. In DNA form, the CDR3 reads TGTGCCAGCAGTGTACGCCACAAGGGGGCAGGTGAAAAACTGTTTTTT.

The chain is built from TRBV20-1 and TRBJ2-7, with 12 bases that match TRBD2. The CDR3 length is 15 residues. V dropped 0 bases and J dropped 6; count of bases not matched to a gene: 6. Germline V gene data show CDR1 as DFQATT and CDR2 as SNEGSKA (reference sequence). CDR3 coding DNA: TGCAGTGCTAGAGACACTAGCGGGGGGCTTCTCGAGCAGTACTTC. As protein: CSARDTSGGLLEQYF.

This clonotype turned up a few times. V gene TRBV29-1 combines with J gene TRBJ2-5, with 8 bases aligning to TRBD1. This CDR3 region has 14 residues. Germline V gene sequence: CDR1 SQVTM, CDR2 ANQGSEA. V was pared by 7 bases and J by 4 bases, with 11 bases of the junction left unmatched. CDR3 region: CSGSGTGGGETQYF. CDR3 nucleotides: TGCAGCGGTTCCGGGACAGGAGGCGGAGAGACCCAGTACTTC.

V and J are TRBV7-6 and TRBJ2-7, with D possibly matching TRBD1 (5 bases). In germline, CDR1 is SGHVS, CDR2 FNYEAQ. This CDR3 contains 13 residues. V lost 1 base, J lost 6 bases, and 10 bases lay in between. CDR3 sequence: CASSLDTQGEQYF. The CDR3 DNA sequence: TGTGCCAGCAGCTTAGACACCCAGGGCGAGCAGTACTTC. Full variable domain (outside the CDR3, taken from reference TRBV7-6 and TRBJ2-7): GAGVSQSPRYKVTKRGQDVALRCDPISGHVSLYWYRQALGQGPEFLTYFNYEAQQDKSGLPNDRFSAERPEGSISTLTIQRTEQRDSAMYRCASSLDTQGEQYFGPGTRLTVT.

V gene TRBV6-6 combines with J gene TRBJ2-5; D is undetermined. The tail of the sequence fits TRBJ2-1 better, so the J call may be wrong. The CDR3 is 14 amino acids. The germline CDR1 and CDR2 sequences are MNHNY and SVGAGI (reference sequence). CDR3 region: CASSFPTEVNEQFF. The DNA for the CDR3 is TGTGCCAGCAGTTTTCCGACGGAAGTCAATGAGCAGTTCTTC.

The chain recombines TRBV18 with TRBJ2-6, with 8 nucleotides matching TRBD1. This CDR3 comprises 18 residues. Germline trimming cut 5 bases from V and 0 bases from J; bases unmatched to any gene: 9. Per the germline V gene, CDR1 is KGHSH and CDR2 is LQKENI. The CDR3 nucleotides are TGTGCCAGCTCATCTATGACAGGGGCGATCTCTGGGGCCAACGTCCTGACTTTC. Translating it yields CASSSMTGAISGANVLTF.

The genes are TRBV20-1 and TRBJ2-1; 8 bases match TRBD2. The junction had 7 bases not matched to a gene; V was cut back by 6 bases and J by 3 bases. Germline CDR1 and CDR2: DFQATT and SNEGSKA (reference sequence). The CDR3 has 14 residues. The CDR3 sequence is CSAAPGGGYNEQFF. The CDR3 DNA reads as TGCAGTGCCGCCCCGGGGGGGGGCTACAATGAGCAGTTCTTC.

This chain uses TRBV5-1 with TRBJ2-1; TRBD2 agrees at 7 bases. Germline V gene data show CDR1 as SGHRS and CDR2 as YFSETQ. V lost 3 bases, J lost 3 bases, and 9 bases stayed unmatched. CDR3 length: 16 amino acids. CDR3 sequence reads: CASSYLYGGGYNEQFF. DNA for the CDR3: TGCGCCAGCAGCTACCTTTACGGCGGGGGCTACAATGAGCAGTTCTTC.